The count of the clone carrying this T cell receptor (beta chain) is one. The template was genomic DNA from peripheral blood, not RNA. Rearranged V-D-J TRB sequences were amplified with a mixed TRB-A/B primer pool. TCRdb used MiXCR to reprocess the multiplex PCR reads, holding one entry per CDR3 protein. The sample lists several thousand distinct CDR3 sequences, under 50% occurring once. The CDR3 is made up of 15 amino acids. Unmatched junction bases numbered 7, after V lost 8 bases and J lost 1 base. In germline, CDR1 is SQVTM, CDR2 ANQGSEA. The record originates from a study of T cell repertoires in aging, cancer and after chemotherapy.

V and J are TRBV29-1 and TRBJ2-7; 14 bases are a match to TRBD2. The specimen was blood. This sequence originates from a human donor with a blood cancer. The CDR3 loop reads CSTGTSGRRSYEQYF. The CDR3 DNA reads TGCAGCACCGGGACTAGCGGGAGAAGGTCCTACGAGCAGTACTTC.